The 21 T cell receptor beta chains reported below all come from one sample, sequenced in a study of T cell changes during pregnancy in multiple sclerosis. Profiled with immunoSEQ multiplex PCR; TCRdb holds only in-frame clones, not every one. Found here are 38,000 or so clones, roughly 93% of them singletons; the top ten hold 0.4% to 0.45%. The sample consisted of CD4+ T cells from peripheral blood mononuclear cells, taken in the first trimester of pregnancy. These receptor sequences come from a female donor with multiple sclerosis, enrolled in a pregnancy study.

The chain combines TRBV27 with TRBJ2-3, with D maybe TRBD2 (5 bases). Germline-derived CDR1 and CDR2 are MNHEY and SMNVEV (reference sequence). This CDR3 is 15 amino acids long. Between the trimmed V and J ends, which lost 2 bases and 2 bases, there was a span of 11 bases. CDR3 residues: CASSLGSSTTDTQYF. The CDR3 DNA sequence: TGTGCCAGCAGTTTAGGGAGTTCAACCACAGATACGCAGTATTTT.

V and J are TRBV5-6 and TRBJ2-7; a possible D gene is TRBD2 (6 bases). This CDR3 region has 16 residues. Trimming shortened V by 4 bases and J by 3 bases, and 20 bases separated the two germline ends. CDR1 is SGHDT and CDR2 is YYEEEE in the germline V gene. CDR3 sequence (DNA): TGTGCCAGCAGCGCACCGGGACTCCAAACTAGCTACGAGCAGTACTTC. Translated, it gives CASSAPGLQTSYEQYF.

This chain connects TRBV7-2 to TRBJ2-5, with TRBD2 matching 9 bases. The CDR3 sequence is 15 residues long. From germline, CDR1 is SGHTA and CDR2 FQGNSA. J lost 5 bases, V lost 2 bases, and 6 bases had no gene match. The CDR3 DNA sequence: TGTGCCAGCAGCTTAAGGGGGACTAGCCATGAGACCCAGTACTTC. Residues: CASSLRGTSHETQYF.

The chain couples TRBV5-4 to TRBJ1-2, with 7 bases that match TRBD1. The V gene's germline CDR1 is SGHNT and CDR2 YYREEE (reference sequence). V dropped 4 bases and J dropped 5; count of bases not matched to a gene: 5. The CDR3 consists of 13 residues. In DNA form, the CDR3 reads TGTGCCAGCAGCATTACAGGGGTGTATGGCTACACCTTC. Protein product: CASSITGVYGYTF.

The rearrangement joins TRBV18 to TRBJ1-5; 9 bases are shared with TRBD1. Germline V CDR1 and CDR2: KGHSH, LQKENI. This CDR3 contains 17 residues. V dropped 0 bases and J dropped 4; count of bases not matched to a gene: 7. CDR3 sequence (DNA): TGTGCCAGCTCACCACCGGGACAGGGAATCGGAAATCAGCCCCAGCATTTT. This gives the protein CASSPPGQGIGNQPQHF.

V usage is TRBV29-1 and J usage is TRBJ1-5; 7 nucleotides align to TRBD1. Trimming cost V 4 bases and J 8 bases; bases outside gene matches: 8. Germline-derived CDR1 and CDR2 are SQVTM and ANQGSEA. This CDR3 comprises 13 residues. The CDR3 loop reads CSVVKGAEEPQHF. Here the CDR3 DNA reads TGCAGCGTTGTTAAGGGGGCTGAGGAGCCCCAGCATTTT.

The chain joins TRBV6-6 to TRBJ1-1, with D tentatively TRBD1 (6 bases). Germline CDR1 MNHNY, CDR2 SVGAGI (reference sequence). V was shortened by 5 bases and J by 0 bases, with 10 bases between the two germline ends. This CDR3 is built from 14 residues. This CDR3 is CASSLGALNTEAFF. The CDR3 DNA reads as TGTGCCAGCAGTCTGGGGGCCTTGAACACTGAAGCTTTCTTT.

The chain employs TRBV7-9 and TRBJ2-7; 9 positions agree with TRBD1. Germline V gene data show CDR1 as SEHNR and CDR2 as FQNEAQ (reference sequence). V was pared by 4 bases and J by 4 bases, with 8 bases of the junction left unmatched. The CDR3 is made up of 15 amino acids. Here the CDR3 reads CASSSITGQGYEQYF. CDR3 nucleotide sequence: TGTGCCAGCAGCTCAATAACTGGACAGGGGTACGAGCAGTACTTC. The whole variable domain, filled in from reference TRBV7-9 and TRBJ2-7, reads DTGVSQNPRHKITKRGQNVTFRCDPISEHNRLYWYRQTLGQGPEFLTYFQNEAQLEKSRLLSDRFSAERPKGSFSTLEIQRTEQGDSAMYLCASSSITGQGYEQYFGPGTRLTVT.

CDR3 sequence (DNA): TGTGCCAGCTCAGCGCAGGGAGGGAACACTGAAGCTTTCTTT. It codes for CASSAQGGNTEAFF. This chain connects TRBV18 to TRBJ1-1; D possibly corresponds to TRBD1 (5 bases). CDR3 size: 14 residues. Germline CDR1 KGHSH, CDR2 LQKENI. Between the trimmed V and J ends, which lost 5 bases and 1 base, there was a span of 11 bases.

This sequence joins TRBV6-1 and TRBJ1-5; 7 nucleotides align to TRBD1. The germline CDR1 and CDR2 sequences are MNHNS and SASEGT. The CDR3 is 14 residues long. J lost 3 bases, V lost 7 bases, and 6 bases had no gene match. CDR3 coding DNA: TGTGCCAGCATCCCCGGGACAGTCAATCAGCCCCAGCATTTT. Translation gives CASIPGTVNQPQHF.

The chain uses TRBV5-1 and TRBJ2-1, with TRBD1 as a possible D gene (5 bases). Deletions cut 3 bases from V and 2 bases from J, with 15 bases between. This CDR3 comprises 16 residues. Germline V CDR1 and CDR2: SGHRS, YFSETQ. This CDR3 reads CASSSLGQGAYNEQFF. The CDR3 coding sequence is TGCGCCAGCAGCTCCCTCGGGCAGGGCGCCTACAATGAGCAGTTCTTC.

The chain has TRBV19 and TRBJ1-4, with D maybe TRBD1 (5 bases). The ends were cut back, 5 bases at V and 0 bases at J, with 10 bases in the middle. Looked up from germline, CDR1 is LNHDA and CDR2 is SQIVND (reference sequence). This CDR3 region has 15 residues. The CDR3 bases are TGTGCCAGTAGTCGGTGGGGCGCAACTAATGAAAAACTGTTTTTT. It specifies CASSRWGATNEKLFF.

V and J are TRBV9 and TRBJ2-3, with 9 bases aligning to TRBD2. The germline V gene has CDR1 SGDLS and CDR2 YYNGEE. The CDR3 has 15 amino acids. V dropped 1 base and J dropped 1; count of bases not matched to a gene: 1. The CDR3 DNA follows: TGTGCCAGCAGCGTAATAGCGGGAGGCACAGATACGCAGTATTTT. As protein: CASSVIAGGTDTQYF. Complete variable domain (other parts from reference TRBV9 and TRBJ2-3): DSGVTQTPKHLITATGQRVTLRCSPRSGDLSVYWYQQSLDQGLQFLIQYYNGEERAKGNILERFSAQQFPDLHSELNLSSLELGDSALYFCASSVIAGGTDTQYFGPGTRLTVL.

V and J are TRBV4-1 and TRBJ2-1, with TRBD2 matching over 10 bases. V gave up 6 bases and J gave up 4 bases; unmatched junction bases: 6. Germline V gene sequence: CDR1 MGHRA, CDR2 YSYEKL. This CDR3 comprises 15 residues. The CDR3 loop reads CASRVAGGGYNEQFF. The CDR3 coding sequence is TGCGCCAGCAGGGTAGCGGGAGGAGGGTACAATGAGCAGTTCTTC.

In DNA, the CDR3 is TGTGCCAGCAGTTACTCATTCGGGGGGTCGGTGAATGGCTACACCTTC. Translation gives CASSYSFGGSVNGYTF. V gene TRBV6-5 combines with J gene TRBJ1-2, with D possibly matching TRBD1 (5 bases). V lost 0 bases, J lost 6 bases, and 17 bases lay in between. This CDR3 is 16 amino acids long. Per germline, CDR1 MNHEY and CDR2 SVGAGI.

The chain uses TRBV2 and TRBJ1-1, with 11 positions matching TRBD1. V trimming: 4 bases; J trimming: 3 bases; junction bases outside the gene matches: 16. CDR1 and CDR2 from the germline V gene are SNHLY and FYNNEI. This CDR3 region has 19 residues. Here the CDR3 reads CASSGLFGTGGKGDTEAFF. CDR3 coding DNA: TGTGCCAGCAGTGGTCTTTTTGGGACAGGGGGAAAAGGGGACACTGAAGCTTTCTTT.

The DNA of the CDR3 is TGTGCCAGCAGCTTGGGTCTTGCGCGTGGGGGGTATGGCTACACCTTC. This gives the protein CASSLGLARGGYGYTF. This rearrangement joins TRBV5-5 to TRBJ1-2, with a weak D call TRBD1 (5 bases). The CDR3 totals 16 residues. V was cut by 0 bases and J by 5 bases, with 17 bases left in between. Germline CDR1 is SGHKS and CDR2 is YYEKEE (reference sequence). The complete variable domain, with remaining parts taken from reference TRBV5-5 and TRBJ1-2, reads DAGVTQSPTHLIKTRGQQVTLRCSPISGHKSVSWYQQVLGQGPQFIFQYYEKEERGRGNFPDRFSARQFPNYSSELNVNALLLGDSALYLCASSLGLARGGYGYTFGSGTRLTVV.

This rearrangement joins TRBV2 to TRBJ2-3; 13 bases line up with TRBD2. V was clipped by 4 bases and J by 5 bases; unmatched bases: 6. CDR1 and CDR2 (germline): SNHLY, FYNNEI. The length of the CDR3 is 16 residues. The CDR3 coding sequence is TGTGCCAGCAGTGGGGGACTAGCGGGGCCTGGAGATACGCAGTATTTT. Translated, it gives CASSGGLAGPGDTQYF.

CDR3 residues: CATGQGDEKLFF. As DNA, the CDR3 is TGTGCCACCGGACAGGGGGATGAAAAACTGTTTTTT. The rearrangement uses TRBV10-3 and TRBJ1-4, with 10 bases matching TRBD1. Germline V gene sequence: CDR1 ENHRY, CDR2 SYGVKD. With 10 bases clipped from V and 6 bases from J, the junction kept 2 bases outside the gene matches. This CDR3 contains 12 residues.

The chain combines TRBV2 with TRBJ2-1, with 8 bases aligning to TRBD1. The CDR3 covers 12 residues. The J segment lost 10 bases and the V segment lost 4 bases, leaving 3 bases of the junction unmatched. The germline CDR1 and CDR2 sequences are SNHLY and FYNNEI. The CDR3 sequence is CASSVDRGEQFF. Here the CDR3 DNA reads TGTGCCAGCAGTGTTGACAGGGGCGAGCAGTTCTTC.

The rearrangement links TRBV7-9 to TRBJ1-1; tentatively, D is TRBD1 (6 bases). V was clipped by 0 bases and J by 1 base, with 9 bases between them. Per the germline V gene, CDR1 is SEHNR and CDR2 is FQNEAQ (reference sequence). This CDR3 is 15 amino acids long. DNA of the CDR3: TGTGCCAGCAGCTTAGCGGACAGAAAGAACACTGAAGCTTTCTTT. Translating it yields CASSLADRKNTEAFF.